A selection of T cell receptor beta chains follows, all from one sample in a study of Ad26.COV2.S vaccination and SARS-CoV-2 variants. Some clones are missing from TCRdb's copy, which holds only in-frame ones; the method was immunoSEQ multiplex PCR. The sample consists of roughly 180,000 clones, 87% of them appearing once. Here the sequenced sample was peripheral blood, taken after recovery from COVID-19. These receptors were taken from a human donor who had recovered from COVID-19. Each CDR3 is given with its conserved first and last residue. The order of the fields is D gene, J gene, V gene, clone size, CDR3 protein, CDR3 DNA. D genes are given only for firm matches. Size is omitted from some rows. Given values are once, few, many or a class for expanded clones.

TRBD2 TRBJ2-2 TRBV5-4 - CASSRLSGRAGSTGELFF TGTGCCAGCAGCCGGCTTAGCGGGAGGGCGGGTAGCACCGGGGAGCTGTTTTTT
- TRBJ2-5 TRBV28 - CPTRGSGETQYF TGTCCTACGAGAGGATCGGGAGAGACCCAGTACTTC
- TRBJ2-7 TRBV30 once CACEDRKQYF TGTGCCTGCGAGGATAGGAAGCAGTACTTC
- TRBJ2-7 TRBV6-5 - CASTAGHEQYF TGTGCCAGCACGGCAGGCCACGAGCAGTACTTC
TRBD2 TRBJ2-2 TRBV18 - CASSLLAGDPTGELFF TGTGCCAGCTCACTTCTAGCGGGGGATCCCACCGGGGAGCTGTTTTTT
- TRBJ2-3 TRBV5-8 - CASSLSGADTQYF TGTGCCAGCAGCTTATCAGGGGCAGATACGCAGTATTTT
TRBD2 TRBJ2-5 TRBV7-3 - CASSPGTSGVIQETQYF TGTGCCAGCAGCCCAGGGACTAGCGGGGTGATCCAAGAGACCCAGTACTTC
- TRBJ2-3 TRBV6-5 - CASSLGSYTDTQYF TGTGCCAGCAGCCTTGGGTCTTACACAGATACGCAGTATTTT
TRBD2 TRBJ2-3 TRBV7-2 - CASSSQGLGADTQYF TGTGCCAGCAGCTCCCAAGGACTAGGTGCAGATACGCAGTATTTT
- TRBJ1-6 TRBV20-1 - CSASLGAGARSYNSPLHF TGCAGTGCTAGTCTTGGGGCAGGGGCCCGCTCCTATAATTCACCCCTCCACTTT
- TRBJ1-1 TRBV6-5 - CASTPLGGGTEAFF TGTGCCAGCACCCCCCTGGGTGGGGGCACTGAAGCTTTCTTT
TRBD2 TRBJ2-3 TRBV6-5 - CASSSAGGYTDTQYF TGTGCCAGCAGTTCTGCGGGAGGGTACACAGATACGCAGTATTTT
- TRBJ2-2 TRBV7-9 - CASAWQGSNTGELFF TGTGCCAGCGCGTGGCAGGGGTCGAACACCGGGGAGCTGTTTTTT
- TRBJ1-1 TRBV12-3/TRBV12-4 - CASSFVQTEAFF TGTGCCAGCAGTTTTGTACAGACTGAAGCTTTCTTT
- TRBJ2-2 TRBV4-1 - CASSPSGGSGETGELFF TGCGCCAGCAGCCCTTCAGGCGGTAGCGGTGAGACCGGGGAGCTGTTTTTT
- TRBJ2-5 TRBV3-1/TRBV3-2 - CASSQEVPSAQGTQYF TGTGCCAGCAGCCAAGAGGTCCCTAGCGCCCAGGGGACCCAGTACTTC
- TRBJ2-6 TRBV27 - CASSLSPPGALIGANVLTF TGTGCCAGCAGTTTATCCCCCCCAGGGGCGCTTATTGGGGCCAACGTCCTGACTTTC
- TRBJ1-1 TRBV10-1 - CASSGGTNTEAFF TGCGCCAGCAGTGGTGGGACAAACACTGAAGCTTTCTTT
- TRBJ2-5 TRBV7-9 - CASSLFGGSRETQYF TGTGCCAGCAGCTTATTCGGAGGTTCCCGTGAGACCCAGTACTTC
- TRBJ1-5 TRBV4-1 once CASSQEGQNNQPQHF TGCGCCAGCAGCCAAGAAGGGCAGAACAATCAGCCCCAGCATTTT
- TRBJ2-2 TRBV11-2 - CASSQNTGELFF TGTGCCAGCAGCCAAAACACCGGGGAGCTGTTTTTT
- TRBJ2-1 TRBV29-1 once CSTRAPNEQFF TGCAGCACCCGGGCCCCCAATGAGCAGTTCTTC
TRBD1 TRBJ2-1 TRBV20-1 - CSARAGTGDNEQFF TGCAGTGCTCGTGCCGGGACAGGGGACAATGAGCAGTTCTTC
- TRBJ2-7 TRBV18 - CASSITGWGEQYF TGTGCCAGCTCAATTACGGGATGGGGGGAGCAGTACTTC
- TRBJ1-2 TRBV2 - CASRITGSPGGGYTF TGTGCCAGCAGGATAACAGGCTCGCCGGGTGGTGGCTACACCTTC
- TRBJ1-1 TRBV5-4 - CASRIRGNTEAFF TGTGCCAGCAGAATCCGGGGGAACACTGAAGCTTTCTTT
TRBD1 TRBJ1-6 TRBV5-1 many CASSTWTGSGSPLHF TGCGCCAGCAGCACCTGGACAGGGTCAGGTTCACCCCTCCACTTT
- TRBJ2-3 TRBV4-1 - CASSPSPSTDTQYF TGCGCCAGCAGCCCATCCCCGTCCACAGATACGCAGTATTTT
- TRBJ2-4 TRBV24-1 once CATTQGRGLAKNIQYF TGTGCCACCACTCAAGGCAGGGGCCTAGCCAAAAACATTCAGTACTTC
TRBD1 TRBJ2-1 TRBV19 - CASSAGQGGLNEQFF TGTGCCAGTAGTGCGGGACAGGGAGGTCTAAATGAGCAGTTCTTC
TRBD1 TRBJ2-2 TRBV5-1 - CASSLAFGQGGGELFF TGCGCCAGCAGCTTGGCCTTCGGACAGGGCGGCGGGGAGCTGTTTTTT